This T cell receptor (beta chain) was found in a study of cytomegalovirus exposure and HLA in healthy donors. CDR1 is SEHNR, CDR2 FQNEAQ, per germline (reference sequence). Trimming removed 5 bases from V and 3 bases from J, with 5 bases in between. CDR3 length: 12 amino acids. This clone was observed a few times. What it binds is not known. Study-wide results and limits: Apart from CMV serostatus, no immune exposure information was available.

Both 60 Vbeta primers and 13 Jbeta primers went into the PCR. Original methodology: Counted up in a later analysis, unique TCR beta chains came to approximately 77 million, with about 9.9 million shared. Some clones are missing from TCRdb's copy, which holds only in-frame ones; the method was immunoSEQ multiplex PCR. That table furnishes V, J and clone size, whereas the DNA furnished D and trimming. Among approximately 74,000 clones, over 70% were seen once, and the ten largest hold about 7.6%. This TCR was recovered from a man in his 60s in good health and CMV-seropositive. V is TRBV7-9 and J is TRBJ1-5; the D is unclear. The sequenced sample consisted of PBMCs. The CDR3 loop is CASSAYNQPQHF. The CDR3 bases are TGTGCCAGCAGCGCCTACAATCAGCCCCAGCATTTT.